This T cell receptor (beta chain) emerged from a study of Graves' ophthalmopathy and Graves' hyperthyroidism. Study observations and caveats: The blood repertoire also included most expanded thyroid clonotypes above 0.001 frequency.

Trimming took 0 bases from V and 4 from J, leaving 12 bases between them. CDR3 length equals 15 residues. Germline V CDR1 and CDR2: MGHRA, YSYEKL. Amplification of TCR beta CDR3 regions used RNA transcripts. After a first-round RT-PCR with HTBI primers, a second-round multiplex PCR was run. TCRdb processed the multiplex PCR reads anew with MiXCR; each CDR3 protein has one entry. The sample has roughly 380,000 distinct CDR3 sequences; just over 15% are singletons. Details on this clonotype: Antigen: not known.

The TCR was taken from a woman between 18 and 30 years old with stable Graves' hyperthyroidism. This chain links TRBV4-1 with TRBJ2-5; the D gene is possibly TRBD2 (6 bases). Sequencing was carried out using peripheral blood. The CDR3 is CASSQERGSGETQYF. CDR3 DNA: TGCGCCAGCAGCCAAGAGCGGGGTTCCGGAGAGACCCAGTACTTC.